Below, 19 T cell receptor beta chains from the same sample are listed, as sequenced in a study of cytomegalovirus exposure and HLA in healthy donors. The PCR was carried out with 60 Vbeta primers and 13 Jbeta primers. Here immunoSEQ multiplex PCR was the method, and the copy in TCRdb shows in-frame clones only, minus some. The repertoire holds around 130,000 clones, with roughly 74% as singletons. Source material: PBMCs. The receptors originated from a woman between 50 and 59 years old in good health and CMV-seropositive.

The V and J genes are TRBV19 and TRBJ1-5, with TRBD1 matching 7 bases. This CDR3 is 15 amino acids long. The ends lost 3 bases at V and 1 base at J; junction bases unmatched: 3. The germline V gene has CDR1 LNHDA and CDR2 SQIVND (reference sequence). The CDR3 is CASSMTGWSNQPQHF. CDR3 coding DNA: TGTGCCAGTAGTATGACAGGGTGGAGCAATCAGCCCCAGCATTTT.

This sequence joins TRBV28 and TRBJ1-6; D gene ambiguous. Germline V gene lookup returns CDR1 MDHEN and CDR2 SYDVKM. Trimming cost V 3 bases and J 9 bases, with 6 bases left between them. The CDR3 is made up of 12 amino acids. The CDR3 DNA reads as TGTGCCAGCAGTTTTCGGGGTTCACCCCTCCACTTT. As protein: CASSFRGSPLHF.

V and J are TRBV30 and TRBJ2-5; D is ambiguous. The tail of the sequence fits TRBJ2-7 better, so the J call may be wrong. The CDR3 contains 13 residues. CDR1 and CDR2 (germline): GTSNPN, SVGIG (reference sequence). The CDR3 DNA reads TGTGCCTGGAGTTCATCCCCCCTACGCGAGCAGTACTTC. Translation: CAWSSSPLREQYF.

This chain connects TRBV6-5 to TRBJ2-5, with a weak D call TRBD2 (5 bases). This CDR3 has 14 amino acids. Trimming took off 5 bases at V and 4 bases at J, with 14 bases between the two ends. CDR1 is MNHEY and CDR2 is SVGAGI in the germline V gene. CDR3: CASSNVGLRETQYF. As DNA, the CDR3 is TGTGCCAGCAGTAACGTAGGACTCAGAGAGACCCAGTACTTC.

In its sample, this clone was seen once. The V call is TRBV25-1, the J call TRBJ1-4, with 7 nucleotides matching TRBD1. V lost 1 base and J lost 8; bases outside the gene matches: 4. Germline values: CDR1 MGHDK, CDR2 SYGVNS. The CDR3 is 14 amino acids. The CDR3 region has the DNA TGTGCCAGCAGTGAATCGACAGGGCACGAAAAACTGTTTTTT. It codes for CASSESTGHEKLFF.

The chain joins TRBV2 to TRBJ2-5; 8 nucleotides line up with TRBD1. The V gene's germline CDR1 is SNHLY and CDR2 FYNNEI. This CDR3 comprises 12 residues. Germline trimming cut 7 bases from V and 4 bases from J; bases unmatched to any gene: 2. CDR3 coding DNA: TGTGCCAGCAAGGACAGGGTAGAGACCCAGTACTTC. The encoded protein is CASKDRVETQYF.

The chain has TRBV4-3 and TRBJ1-5; D gene uncertain. This CDR3 is built from 15 residues. Germline-derived CDR1 and CDR2 are LGHNA and YSLEER. V lost 0 bases and J 5 bases, leaving 11 bases between the germline ends. CDR3 amino acids: CASSQEGRRDQPQHF. The DNA of the CDR3 is TGCGCCAGCAGCCAAGAAGGTCGGAGGGATCAGCCCCAGCATTTT.

Here the CDR3 reads CASTYRGGPDTQYF. In DNA form, the CDR3 reads TGTGCCAGCACATATAGGGGGGGACCAGATACGCAGTATTTT. The V and J genes are TRBV7-2 and TRBJ2-3; tentative D call: TRBD2 (7 bases). Germline V gene lookup returns CDR1 SGHTA and CDR2 FQGNSA. V dropped 7 bases and J dropped 4 bases, with 15 bases sitting between them. This CDR3 contains 14 residues.

The CDR3 DNA is TGTGCCAGCAGTTCGGACAGCTACGAGCAGTACTTC. Translation: CASSSDSYEQYF. The chain employs TRBV6-5 and TRBJ2-7; maybe TRBD1 (6 bases). This CDR3 has 12 residues. The V end lost 4 bases, the J end lost 3 bases, and 7 bases lay between the germline ends. From germline, CDR1 is MNHEY and CDR2 SVGAGI.

V is TRBV6-9 and J is TRBJ2-1; D not certain. The germline V and J ends were trimmed by 7 bases and 2 bases, with 12 bases remaining between them. Germline loops: CDR1 MNHGY, CDR2 SVAAGI. This CDR3 spans 14 amino acids. This CDR3 reads CASILESPYNEQFF. The CDR3 region has the DNA TGTGCCAGCATTTTAGAGTCCCCCTACAATGAGCAGTTCTTC.

The rearrangement uses TRBV23-1 and TRBJ2-2; D remains unclear. TRBV23-1 is designated an ORF whose function remains uncertain. V lost 0 bases to trimming and J lost 7 bases, with 12 bases between them. CDR3 length: 15 residues. This chain's CDR3 is CASSQSRQPGGELFF. The CDR3 DNA follows: TGCGCCAGCAGTCAATCTAGGCAGCCGGGCGGGGAGCTGTTTTTT.

This clone came up once. The chain links TRBV6-6 to TRBJ2-7; TRBD1 matches 9 bases. Germline CDR1 and CDR2: MNHNY and SVGAGI (reference sequence). The CDR3 is 16 amino acids. Trimming removed 3 bases from V and 6 bases from J; junction bases left unmatched: 12. CDR3 coding DNA: TGTGCCAGCAGTTATCATGCCGGGACAGGGTTTACCGAGCAGTACTTC. Translation: CASSYHAGTGFTEQYF.

The chain links TRBV29-1 to TRBJ2-4; tentative D call: TRBD1 (6 bases). Germline V lookup: CDR1 SQVTM, CDR2 ANQGSEA. V was cut by 7 bases and J by 7 bases, with 14 bases left in between. This CDR3 has 12 amino acids. CDR3 coding DNA: TGCAGCGCCTCGGGACAACCTAACATTCAGTACTTC. This gives the protein CSASGQPNIQYF.

This clone showed up just a few times. The chain has TRBV7-2 and TRBJ2-5, with D tentatively TRBD1 (5 bases). The germline V and J ends were trimmed by 1 base and 2 bases, with 14 bases remaining between them. The CDR3 sequence is 16 residues long. Germline values: CDR1 SGHTA, CDR2 FQGNSA. As DNA, the CDR3 is TGTGCCAGCAGCTTAGTTGCGACAGAGAGACAAGAGACCCAGTACTTC. Amino acid sequence: CASSLVATERQETQYF.

The rearrangement joins TRBV5-1 to TRBJ2-1; 7 bases are a match to TRBD1. The CDR3 is made up of 13 amino acids. Germline V CDR1 and CDR2: SGHRS, YFSETQ. Trimming at V came to 4 bases and at J to 7 bases, leaving 5 bases not matched to a gene. The CDR3 region has the DNA TGCGCCAGCAGCCCGGACAGGTCGAATGAGCAGTTCTTC. Its translation: CASSPDRSNEQFF.

This chain connects TRBV6-1 to TRBJ1-2; D might be TRBD1 (6 bases). Germline V gene sequence: CDR1 MNHNS, CDR2 SASEGT. The CDR3 is 15 amino acids. Between the trimmed V and J ends, which lost 8 bases and 5 bases, there was a span of 21 bases. Written as DNA, the CDR3 is TGTGCCAGCTCGGGGGGGGCAGGGAGGATTTATGGCTACACCTTC. Protein product: CASSGGAGRIYGYTF.

The chain uses TRBV7-6 and TRBJ1-4; 9 bases are a match to TRBD1. In germline, CDR1 is SGHVS, CDR2 FNYEAQ. With 6 bases clipped from V and 5 bases from J, the junction kept 16 bases outside the gene matches. There are 18 residues in the CDR3. CDR3 sequence: CASSNRDREIGGNEKLFF. The CDR3 region has the DNA TGTGCCAGCAGTAACCGGGACAGGGAGATTGGGGGGAATGAAAAACTGTTTTTT. The full variable domain, completed using reference TRBV7-6 and TRBJ1-4, is GAGVSQSPRYKVTKRGQDVALRCDPISGHVSLYWYRQALGQGPEFLTYFNYEAQQDKSGLPNDRFSAERPEGSISTLTIQRTEQRDSAMYRCASSNRDREIGGNEKLFFGSGTQLSVL.

This chain links TRBV2 with TRBJ1-3, with TRBD1 as a possible D gene (5 bases). CDR1 SNHLY and CDR2 FYNNEI come from the germline V gene. The CDR3 is 15 residues long. Trimming took 6 bases from V and 6 from J, leaving 18 bases between them. Here the CDR3 DNA reads TGTGCCAGCAGCCGACAGTTTACCGCTCCAAACACCATATATTTT. It specifies CASSRQFTAPNTIYF.

This rearrangement joins TRBV10-3 to TRBJ2-5; TRBD2 matches at 16 bases. With V trimmed by 10 bases and J by 4 bases, 15 bases remained unmatched. This CDR3 has 18 amino acids. The germline CDR1 and CDR2 sequences are ENHRY and SYGVKD. The CDR3 here is CATTPNTGTSGGGETQYF. The CDR3 DNA reads TGTGCCACCACCCCCAATACCGGGACTAGCGGGGGGGGAGAGACCCAGTACTTC.